The clone carrying this TCR beta chain was counted only a few times. The time point is: second of two post-therapy site-matched biopsies two to three months apart. Template: tumor biopsy or peripheral blood genomic DNA, 616-6,004 ng per sample. The CDR3 consists of 14 residues. CDR1 and CDR2 (germline): MNHNS, SASEGT. Trimming pared 2 bases from V and 3 bases from J, leaving 10 bases between. This sample stems from a study of T cells in tumors after PD-1 blockade. Study details: Tumor samples averaged approximately 26,000 templates (range 554-99,264) and roughly 6,000 unique clonotypes.

Here immunoSEQ multiplex PCR was the method, and the copy in TCRdb shows in-frame clones only, minus some. The sample lists 8,500 or so clones, 62% seen once, with around 12% in the top ten. The specimen comprised tumor tissue, sampled after anti-PD-1 treatment. The sequence was collected from a human donor with basal cell carcinoma. The rearrangement links TRBV6-1 to TRBJ1-1; TRBD1 might be the D (5 bases). CDR3 bases: TGTGCCAGCAGTGAATCGGGGGGGGACACTGAAGCTTTCTTT. Translation: CASSESGGDTEAFF.